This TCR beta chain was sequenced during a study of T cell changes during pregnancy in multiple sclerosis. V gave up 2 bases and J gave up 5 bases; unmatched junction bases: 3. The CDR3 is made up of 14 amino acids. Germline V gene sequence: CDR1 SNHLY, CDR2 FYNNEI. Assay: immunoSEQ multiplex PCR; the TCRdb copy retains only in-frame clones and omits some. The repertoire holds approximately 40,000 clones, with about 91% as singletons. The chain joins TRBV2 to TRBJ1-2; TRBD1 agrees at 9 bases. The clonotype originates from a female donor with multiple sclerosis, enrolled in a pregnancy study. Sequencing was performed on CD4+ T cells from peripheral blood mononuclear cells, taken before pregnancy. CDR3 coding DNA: TGTGCCAGCAGTGAAACAGGGGGCAGGTATGGCTACACCTTC. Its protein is CASSETGGRYGYTF.